The clone carrying this T cell receptor (beta chain) has ten or more counts. Time point here: sample taken at primary tumor resection. The donors were 72 patients with non-small cell lung cancer that was early-stage and untreated. The input material, whole RNA from tumor, nontumor lung or frozen PBMC, was sequenced unsorted. Trimming pared 1 base from V and 3 bases from J, leaving 14 bases between. The CDR3 runs to 16 residues. Per germline, CDR1 SGHVS and CDR2 FNYEAQ. The data derive from a study of spatial heterogeneity in lung cancer. On each TCR cDNA molecule, a unique molecular identifier was present. TCRdb recomputed calls from the 5' RACE reads with MiXCR, one row per CDR3 protein. The profile covers about 3,500 distinct CDR3 sequences, with roughly 2.9% appearing a single time and around an eighth taken by the ten largest.

The source is a female donor with early-stage non-small cell lung cancer. The V gene is TRBV7-6, the J gene TRBJ2-3; D could derive from TRBD1 or TRBD2 (7 bases each). This material consisted of normal lung tissue next to the tumor, taken at surgery. CDR3 region: CASSLGGGGGTDTQYF. The CDR3 coding sequence is TGTGCCAGCAGCTTAGGAGGGGGCGGGGGTACAGATACGCAGTATTTT.